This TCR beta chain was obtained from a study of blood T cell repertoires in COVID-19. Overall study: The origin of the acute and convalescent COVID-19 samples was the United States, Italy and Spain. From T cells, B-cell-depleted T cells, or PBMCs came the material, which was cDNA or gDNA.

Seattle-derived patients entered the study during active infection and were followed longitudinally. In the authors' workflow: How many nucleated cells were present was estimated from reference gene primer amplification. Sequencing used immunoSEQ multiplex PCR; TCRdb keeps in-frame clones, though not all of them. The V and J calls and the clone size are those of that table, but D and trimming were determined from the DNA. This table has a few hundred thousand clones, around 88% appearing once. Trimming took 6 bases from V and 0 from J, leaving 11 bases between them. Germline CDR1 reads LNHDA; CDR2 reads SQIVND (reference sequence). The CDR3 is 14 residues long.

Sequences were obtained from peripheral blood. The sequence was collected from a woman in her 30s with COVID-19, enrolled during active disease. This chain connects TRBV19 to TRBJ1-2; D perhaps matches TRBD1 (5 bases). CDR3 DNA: TGTGCCAGTAGACCAGGGTTTGCTAACTATGGCTACACCTTC. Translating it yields CASRPGFANYGYTF.